The entry below gives a single TCR beta chain sequence along with its context. Its target is unknown. Using viral peptide pools, the ViraFEST assay grew out antigen-specific CD4+ T cells prior to sequencing. Following a roughly 10-day culture, CD4+ T cells were purified. IL-2 medium took the place of half the medium on both days 3 and 7. Data came from immunoSEQ multiplex PCR; TCRdb stores just in-frame clones and leaves some out. The sample records about 8,100 clones, about four fifths being singletons. This record belongs to a study of vaccination effects on CD4 cells after COVID-19. Findings and caveats of the study: Few convalescent patients, and no early post-infection timepoints, were available to the study.

The origin of this receptor is a human donor who received a COVID-19 vaccine. The sequences come from CD4+ T cells from PBMCs cultured with HCoV-229E spike peptides, collected before COVID-19 vaccination.

CDR3 in DNA: TGCAGCGTTGAGCTAGCGGGAGGGCTCGAGCAGTACTTC. It is translated as CSVELAGGLEQYF. The chain is built from TRBV29-1 and TRBJ2-7; 12 bases match TRBD2. The germline V gene encodes CDR1 SQVTM and CDR2 ANQGSEA. This CDR3 is built from 13 residues. The junction had 3 bases not matched to a gene; V was cut back by 3 bases and J by 6 bases.